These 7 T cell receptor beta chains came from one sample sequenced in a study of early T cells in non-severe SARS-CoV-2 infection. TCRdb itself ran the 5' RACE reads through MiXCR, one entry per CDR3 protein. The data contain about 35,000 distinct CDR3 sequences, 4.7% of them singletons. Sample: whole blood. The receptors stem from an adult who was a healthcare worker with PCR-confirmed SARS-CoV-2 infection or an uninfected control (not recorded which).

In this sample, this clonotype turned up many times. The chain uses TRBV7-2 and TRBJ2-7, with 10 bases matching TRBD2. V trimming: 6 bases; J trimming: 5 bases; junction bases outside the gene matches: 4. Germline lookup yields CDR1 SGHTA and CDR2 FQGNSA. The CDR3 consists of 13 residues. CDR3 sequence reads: CASRLSGGDEQYF. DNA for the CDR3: TGTGCCAGCAGACTAAGCGGGGGGGACGAGCAGTACTTC.

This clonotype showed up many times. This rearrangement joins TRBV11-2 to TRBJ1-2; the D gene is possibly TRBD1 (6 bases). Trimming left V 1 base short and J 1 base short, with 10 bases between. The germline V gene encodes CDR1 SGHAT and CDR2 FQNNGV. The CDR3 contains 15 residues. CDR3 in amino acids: CASSLGQAVNYGYTF. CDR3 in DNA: TGTGCCAGCAGCTTAGGACAGGCGGTTAACTATGGCTACACCTTC.

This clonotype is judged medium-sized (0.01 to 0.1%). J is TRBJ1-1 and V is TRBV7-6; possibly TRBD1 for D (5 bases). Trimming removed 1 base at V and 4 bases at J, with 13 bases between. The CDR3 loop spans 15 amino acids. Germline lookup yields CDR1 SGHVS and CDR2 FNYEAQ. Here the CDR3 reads CASSLEGGDFTEAFF. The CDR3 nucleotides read TGTGCCAGCAGCTTAGAAGGAGGGGATTTCACTGAAGCTTTCTTT.

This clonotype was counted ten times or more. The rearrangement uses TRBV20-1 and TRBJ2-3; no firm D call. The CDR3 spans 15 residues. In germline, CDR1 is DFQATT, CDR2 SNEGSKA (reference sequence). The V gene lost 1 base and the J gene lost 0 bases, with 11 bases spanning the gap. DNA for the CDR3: TGCAGTGCTAGAGCCCCGGCGTCTAGCACAGATACGCAGTATTTT. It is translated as CSARAPASSTDTQYF.

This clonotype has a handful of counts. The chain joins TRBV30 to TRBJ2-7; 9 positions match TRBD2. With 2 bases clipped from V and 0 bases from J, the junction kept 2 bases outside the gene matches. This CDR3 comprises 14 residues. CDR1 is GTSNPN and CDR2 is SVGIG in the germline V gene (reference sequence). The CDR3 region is CAWSSGGSSYEQYF. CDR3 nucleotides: TGTGCCTGGAGTAGCGGGGGGAGCTCCTACGAGCAGTACTTC. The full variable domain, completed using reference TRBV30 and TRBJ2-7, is SQTIHQWPATLVQPVGSPLSLECTVEGTSNPNLYWYRQAAGRGLQLLFYSVGIGQISSEVPQNLSASRPQDRQFILSSKKLLLSDSGFYLCAWSSGGSSYEQYFGPGTRLTVT.

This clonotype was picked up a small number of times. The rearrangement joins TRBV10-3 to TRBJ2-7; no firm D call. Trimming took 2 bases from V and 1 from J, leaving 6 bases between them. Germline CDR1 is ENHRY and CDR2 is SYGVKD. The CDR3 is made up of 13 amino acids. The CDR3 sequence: CAISEADSYEQYF. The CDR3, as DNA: TGTGCCATCAGTGAGGCGGATTCCTACGAGCAGTACTTC.

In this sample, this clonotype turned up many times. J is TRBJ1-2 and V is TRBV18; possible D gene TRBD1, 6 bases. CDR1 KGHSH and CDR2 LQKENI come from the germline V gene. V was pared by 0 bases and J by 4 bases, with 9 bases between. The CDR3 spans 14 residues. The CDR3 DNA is TGTGCCAGCTCACCACCTACAGGGACCTATGGCTACACCTTC. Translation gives CASSPPTGTYGYTF. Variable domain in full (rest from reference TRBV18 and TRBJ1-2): NAGVMQNPRHLVRRRGQEARLRCSPMKGHSHVYWYRQLPEEGLKFMVYLQKENIIDESGMPKERFSAEFPKEGPSILRIQQVVRGDSAAYFCASSPPTGTYGYTFGSGTRLTVV.